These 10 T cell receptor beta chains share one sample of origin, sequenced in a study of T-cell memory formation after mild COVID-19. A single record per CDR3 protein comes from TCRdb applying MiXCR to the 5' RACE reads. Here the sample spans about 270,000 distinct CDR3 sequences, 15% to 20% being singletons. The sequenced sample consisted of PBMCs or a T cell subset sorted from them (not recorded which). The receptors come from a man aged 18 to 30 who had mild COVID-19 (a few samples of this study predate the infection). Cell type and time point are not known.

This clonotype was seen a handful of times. The DNA for the CDR3 is TGTGCCACCAGCAGAGACCAGGGGCAACGGGCTTTCTTT. Its translation is CATSRDQGQRAFF. The chain recombines TRBV15 with TRBJ1-1; a possible D gene is TRBD1 (6 bases). CDR3 length equals 13 residues. V was shortened by 0 bases and J by 11 bases, with 13 bases between the two germline ends. Per germline, CDR1 LNHNV and CDR2 YYDKDF (reference sequence).

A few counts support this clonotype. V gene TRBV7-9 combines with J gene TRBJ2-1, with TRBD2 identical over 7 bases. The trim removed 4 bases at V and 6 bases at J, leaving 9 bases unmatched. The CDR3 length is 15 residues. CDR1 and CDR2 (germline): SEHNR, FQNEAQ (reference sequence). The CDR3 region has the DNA TGTGCCAGCAGCTCCCTCCGGGGGGAGGCCAATGAGCAGTTCTTC. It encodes CASSSLRGEANEQFF.

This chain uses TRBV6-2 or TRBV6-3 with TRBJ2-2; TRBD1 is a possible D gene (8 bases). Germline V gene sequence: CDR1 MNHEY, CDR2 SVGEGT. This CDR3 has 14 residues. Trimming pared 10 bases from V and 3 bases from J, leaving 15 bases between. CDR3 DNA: TGTGCCACCGGACAGGGAGGGTACACCGGGGAGCTGTTTTTT. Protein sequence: CATGQGGYTGELFF.

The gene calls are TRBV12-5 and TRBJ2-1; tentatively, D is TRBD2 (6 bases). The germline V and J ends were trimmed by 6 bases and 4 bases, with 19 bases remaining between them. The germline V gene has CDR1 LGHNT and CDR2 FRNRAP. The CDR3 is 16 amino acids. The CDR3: CASGRWDSSSYNEQFF. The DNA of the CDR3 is TGTGCTAGTGGACGGTGGGACTCCAGCTCATACAATGAGCAGTTCTTC.

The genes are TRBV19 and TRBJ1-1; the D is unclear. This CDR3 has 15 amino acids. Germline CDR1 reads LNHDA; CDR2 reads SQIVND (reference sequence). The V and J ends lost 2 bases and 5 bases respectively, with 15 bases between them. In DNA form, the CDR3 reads TGTGCCAGTAGTATACCAGAGGCCGACGGAACTGAAGCTTTCTTT. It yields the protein CASSIPEADGTEAFF.

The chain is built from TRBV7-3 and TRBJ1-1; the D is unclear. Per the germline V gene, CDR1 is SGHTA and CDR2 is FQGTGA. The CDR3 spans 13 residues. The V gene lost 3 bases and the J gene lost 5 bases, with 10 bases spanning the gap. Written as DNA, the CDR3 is TGTGCCAGCAGCTTGGGATTGCGAACTGAAGCTTTCTTT. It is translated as CASSLGLRTEAFF.

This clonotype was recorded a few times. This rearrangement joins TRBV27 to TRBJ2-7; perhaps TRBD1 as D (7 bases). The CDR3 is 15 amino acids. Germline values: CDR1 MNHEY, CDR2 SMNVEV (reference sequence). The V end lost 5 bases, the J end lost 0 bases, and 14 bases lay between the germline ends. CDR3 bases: TGTGCCAGCAGTCGGGGGTGGGACAGCTCCTACGAGCAGTACGTC. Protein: CASSRGWDSSYEQYV.

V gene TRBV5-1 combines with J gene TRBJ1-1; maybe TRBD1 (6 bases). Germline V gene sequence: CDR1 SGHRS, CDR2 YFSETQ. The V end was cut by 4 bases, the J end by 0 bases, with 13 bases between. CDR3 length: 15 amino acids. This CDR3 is CASSRNRELNTEAFF. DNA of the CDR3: TGCGCCAGCAGCAGGAACAGGGAATTGAACACTGAAGCTTTCTTT.

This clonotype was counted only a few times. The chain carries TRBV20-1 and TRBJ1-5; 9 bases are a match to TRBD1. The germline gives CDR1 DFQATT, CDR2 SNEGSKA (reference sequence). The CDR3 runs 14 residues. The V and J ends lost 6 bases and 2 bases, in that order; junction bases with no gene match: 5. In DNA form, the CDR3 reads TGCAGTGCAAGGGACAGGGATCGCAATCAGCCCCAGCATTTT. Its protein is CSARDRDRNQPQHF.

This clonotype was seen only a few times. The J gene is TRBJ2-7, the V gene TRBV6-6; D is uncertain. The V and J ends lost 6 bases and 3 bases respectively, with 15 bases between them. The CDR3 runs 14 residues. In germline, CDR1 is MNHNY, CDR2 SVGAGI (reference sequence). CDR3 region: CASRTDVGIYEQYV. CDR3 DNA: TGTGCCAGCAGGACCGACGTGGGTATCTACGAGCAGTACGTC.